In its sample, the clone carrying this TCR beta chain was seen many times. What it recognizes is unknown. This specimen comes from a study of response to subunit inactivated influenza vaccine. This CDR3 spans 18 amino acids. V lost 0 bases to trimming and J lost 0 bases, with 15 bases between them. Germline V CDR1 and CDR2: LNHNV, YYDKDF (reference sequence). TCRdb used MiXCR to reprocess the RT-PCR reads, holding one entry per CDR3 protein. The table has 860,000 or so distinct CDR3 sequences, around 20% seen once; the top ten hold 10%. Study-wide findings and caveats: Authors suggested few new T cells are recruited by each seasonal influenza vaccination.

This chain uses TRBV15 with TRBJ2-4; D may be TRBD1 (5 bases). This material consisted of PBMCs from blood, taken 4 to 6 days after vaccination. The clonotype originates from a middle-aged man who received an inactivated influenza vaccine. This chain's CDR3 is CATSRDPNRKLAKNIQYF. Written as DNA, the CDR3 is TGTGCCACCAGCAGAGACCCCAACAGGAAGCTAGCCAAAAACATTCAGTACTTC.